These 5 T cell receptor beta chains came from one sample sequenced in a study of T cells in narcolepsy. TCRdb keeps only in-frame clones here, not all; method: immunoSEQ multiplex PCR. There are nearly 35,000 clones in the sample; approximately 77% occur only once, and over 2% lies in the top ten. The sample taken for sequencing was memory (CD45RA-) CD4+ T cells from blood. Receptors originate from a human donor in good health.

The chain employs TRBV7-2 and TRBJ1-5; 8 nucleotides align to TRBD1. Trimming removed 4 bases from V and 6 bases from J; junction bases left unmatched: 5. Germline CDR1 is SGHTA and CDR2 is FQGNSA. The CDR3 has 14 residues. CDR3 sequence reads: CASSSAGGSQPQHF. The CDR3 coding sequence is TGTGCCAGCAGCTCCGCAGGGGGCAGTCAGCCCCAGCATTTT.

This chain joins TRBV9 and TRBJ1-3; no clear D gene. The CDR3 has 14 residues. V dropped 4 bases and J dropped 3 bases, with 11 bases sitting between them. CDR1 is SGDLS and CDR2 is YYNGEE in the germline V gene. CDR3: CASSLATRGNTIYF. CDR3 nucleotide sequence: TGTGCCAGCAGCCTAGCCACTCGTGGAAACACCATATATTTT.

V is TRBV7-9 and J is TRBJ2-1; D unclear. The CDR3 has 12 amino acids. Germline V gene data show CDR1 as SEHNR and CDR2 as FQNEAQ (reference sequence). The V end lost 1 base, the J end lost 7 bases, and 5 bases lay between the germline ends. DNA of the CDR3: TGTGCCAGCAGCTTAGTGGGTAATGAGCAGTTCTTC. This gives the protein CASSLVGNEQFF. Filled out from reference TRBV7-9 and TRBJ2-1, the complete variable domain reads DTGVSQNPRHKITKRGQNVTFRCDPISEHNRLYWYRQTLGQGPEFLTYFQNEAQLEKSRLLSDRFSAERPKGSFSTLEIQRTEQGDSAMYLCASSLVGNEQFFGPGTRLTVL.

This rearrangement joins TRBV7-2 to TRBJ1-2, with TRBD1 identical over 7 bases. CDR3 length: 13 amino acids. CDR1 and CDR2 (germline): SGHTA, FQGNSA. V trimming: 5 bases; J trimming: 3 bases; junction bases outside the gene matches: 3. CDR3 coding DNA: TGTGCCAGCAGCCTTGGACAGGACTATGGCTACACCTTC. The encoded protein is CASSLGQDYGYTF.

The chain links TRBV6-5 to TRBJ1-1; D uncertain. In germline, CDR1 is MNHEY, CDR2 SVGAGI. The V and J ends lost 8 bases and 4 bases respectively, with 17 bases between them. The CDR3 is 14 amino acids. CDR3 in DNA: TGTGCCAGCCGCCTAGGAGGTAGGAGCACTGAAGCTTTCTTT. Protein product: CASRLGGRSTEAFF.